This TCR beta chain was identified in a study of radiation and T cells in renal cell carcinoma. Profiling relied on immunoSEQ multiplex PCR, and the TCRdb table lists in-frame clones only, not all of them. The sample records roughly 90,000 clones, over 80% being singletons. The time point was: blood 4 weeks post-SBRT, at nephrectomy. The treatment is: 15 Gy SBRT to primary tumor, nephrectomy 4 weeks later. Germline lookup yields CDR1 LNHDA and CDR2 SQIVND (reference sequence). Trimming removed 3 bases from V and 4 bases from J, with 10 bases in between. The CDR3 runs 14 residues. The clonotype was recovered from a man aged 50-59 years with renal cell carcinoma. The chain has TRBV19 and TRBJ2-1; unclear D gene. Sequencing was performed on blood, taken from a patient whose treatment included radiotherapy and nephrectomy. CDR3 loop: CASSISTAYNEQFF. CDR3 in DNA: TGTGCCAGTAGTATTTCAACAGCATACAATGAGCAGTTCTTC.